The clone carrying this T cell receptor (beta chain) was picked up one time. The germline gives CDR1 SQVTM, CDR2 ANQGSEA. The V end lost 6 bases, the J end lost 3 bases, and 9 bases lay between the germline ends. This CDR3 spans 12 amino acids. This sample stems from a study of preoperative IRX-2 immunotherapy in early breast cancer. Noted treatment: preoperative locoregional IRX-2 cytokine immunotherapy. Samples came from a phase Ib trial of preoperative locoregional IRX-2 cytokine immunotherapy. Method: immunoSEQ multiplex PCR; TCRdb's copy keeps in-frame clones and lacks some. The sample shows fewer than 40,000 clones, approximately 89% of them seen only once.

The V gene is TRBV29-1, the J gene TRBJ2-1; either TRBD1 or TRBD2 may fit D (5 bases each). The clonotype comes from a human donor with breast cancer. The starting material was tumor tissue, obtained after IRX-2 immunotherapy. The CDR3, as DNA: TGCAGCGTCGGGACGGACTACAATGAGCAGTTCTTC. Encoded protein: CSVGTDYNEQFF.